This is a list of T cell receptor beta chains from one sample in a study of CD8 T cells in ankylosing spondylitis. TCRdb ran MiXCR on the 5' RACE reads and lists one entry per CDR3 protein. The table lists some 87,000 distinct CDR3 sequences, roughly 27% of them singletons. Sequenced: blood, either unsorted or a sorted T cell fraction (not recorded which). The receptor set was obtained from a male donor with ankylosing spondylitis or in good health (not recorded which). Both conserved end residues are part of each CDR3. The order of the fields is J gene, V gene, CDR3 protein.

J: TRBJ1-1; V: TRBV5-1; CDR3: CASSLESNIGTGKAFF
J: TRBJ1-3; V: TRBV7-8; CDR3: CASSYQTGGVSGNTIYF
J: TRBJ2-5; V: TRBV7-7; CDR3: CASSLRGLVQETQYF
J: TRBJ2-1; V: TRBV5-6; CDR3: CASSSETSGSGNEQFF
J: TRBJ1-5; V: TRBV5-6; CDR3: CASRKTGSGMPQHF
J: TRBJ1-1; V: TRBV29-1; CDR3: CSVGLSSNTEAFF
J: TRBJ1-1; V: TRBV7-2; CDR3: CASTTDMNTEAFF
J: TRBJ1-1; V: TRBV3-1; CDR3: CASSQYGNGNTEAFF
J: TRBJ1-5; V: TRBV19; CDR3: CASSSFGLANQPQHF
J: TRBJ2-5; V: TRBV7-9; CDR3: CASHQETQYF
J: TRBJ1-1; V: TRBV5-1; CDR3: CASMEHGRTEAFF
J: TRBJ1-2; V: TRBV6-1; CDR3: CASRGGRSINYGYTF
J: TRBJ2-5; V: TRBV14; CDR3: CASRSQGVETQYF
J: TRBJ2-1; V: TRBV7-8; CDR3: CASSRGEFSYNEQFF
J: TRBJ1-5; V: TRBV7-9; CDR3: CASSLVAGERFGQPQHF
J: TRBJ1-5; V: TRBV14; CDR3: CASSQGLYQPQHF
J: TRBJ1-1; V: TRBV29-1; CDR3: CSVVPLGQPEAFF
J: TRBJ1-4; V: TRBV20-1; CDR3: CSAIRRGNEKLFF
J: TRBJ2-1; V: TRBV5-1; CDR3: CASSRASLRVEQFF
J: TRBJ2-7; V: TRBV4-2; CDR3: CASSQEGLAEDSYEQYF
J: TRBJ1-2; V: TRBV18; CDR3: CASSSKGGLLFGYTF
J: TRBJ2-2; V: TRBV7-6; CDR3: CASRPGQGMWNTGELFF
J: TRBJ1-2; V: TRBV5-1; CDR3: CASKPEGPVYGYTF
J: TRBJ2-2; V: TRBV7-2; CDR3: CASSLALGNTGELFF
J: TRBJ1-3; V: TRBV27; CDR3: CASSSLYELPSGGNTIYF
J: TRBJ1-2; V: TRBV29-1; CDR3: CSVLQGDYGYTF
J: TRBJ1-1; V: TRBV9; CDR3: CASSPRTATEAFF
J: TRBJ2-1; V: TRBV5-1; CDR3: CASSLIASNEQFF
J: TRBJ2-3; V: TRBV5-1; CDR3: CASSFEGVSTDTQYF
J: TRBJ1-2; V: TRBV7-8; CDR3: CASSLQGDGYTF